This TCR beta chain was identified in a study of blood T cells in healthy people across ages. Study-wide background: About one barcoded beta molecule per two T cells came from capture by template switching. Study-wide points: Age showed a roughly linear inverse relationship with TCR beta diversity per million T cells.

This CDR3 has 14 amino acids. Germline CDR1 reads DFQATT; CDR2 reads SNEGSKA (reference sequence). A word on this clonotype: Its antigen is unidentified. One end of the junction fails to match germline, which may point to a read error.

Drawn from each donor were ten milliliters of peripheral blood. Together with a sample-barcoded 5' primer, a J-beta primer mix was included in a second PCR lasting roughly 7 to 11 cycles. The authors tagged each cDNA molecule using a template-switch adaptor with 12 random nucleotides. TCRdb recomputed calls from the 5' RACE reads with MiXCR, one row per CDR3 protein. The table lists some 900,000 distinct CDR3 sequences, roughly 50% of them singletons. The sequenced sample consisted of blood. This clonotype originated in a man aged 25-45 years in good health. J is TRBJ2-1 and V is TRBV20-1, with TRBD1 identical over 8 bases. CDR3 nucleotides: TGCAGTGCTACCAGACCAGGGGGCAACAATGAGCGGTTCTTC. Amino acids: CSATRPGGNNERFF.